The entry below gives a single T cell receptor (beta chain) sequence along with its context. Its cognate antigen has yet to be identified. Per-nucleotide qualities are absent, and no much larger clonotype sits a single base away. RNA was extracted using the RNeasy kit, and roughly 0.45 to 1 ug of the RNA was reverse transcribed with random hexamers. TCR beta CDR3 regions were amplified with the immunoSEQ multiplex PCR assay covering 54 Vbeta and 13 Jbeta segments. PCR amplification bias was corrected by using a synthetic template baseline for primer optimization and computational correction. Turning to the authors' computational methods: Reads were annotated to V, D and J genes according to IMGT and were analyzed with immunoSEQ Analyzer, with only productive sequences retained. Clonality was computed as one minus Shannon entropy normalized by log2 of the number of productive unique sequences. For each patient and control, public and private clones were evaluated among the 100 most prevalent clones. Clones were defined as Susac-specific if absent from the healthy and MS cohorts, from around 1,000 published viral clones and from other ImmuneACCESS disease sequences. TCRdb's own reprocessing of the public reads used fastp at Q25 and MiXCR and kept productive beta chains. Identical CDR3 proteins give one entry, which carries the most common genes and DNA. The V and J calls were determined by TCRdb, not by the authors. Across this sample there are tens of thousands of distinct CDR3 sequences, with over 85% seen only once. The ten largest account for 0.45% to 0.65% of the sample.

Trimming takes 6 bases off V and 2 bases off J; junction bases not matched to a gene: 8. The CDR3 has 15 amino acids, counting the end cysteine and phenylalanine. Only CDR3 DNA remains: 45 bases, in frame from the first base. The germline V gene (reference sequence) specifies PRHDT as CDR1 and FYEKMQ as CDR2. High-throughput TCR beta sequencing profiled peripheral blood CD8+ and CD4+ T cells from healthy donors, Susac syndrome patients and multiple sclerosis patients. Healthy donors were age- and sex-matched controls. Bulk CD8+ and CD4+ T cells were purified by magnetic negative isolation, whereas CD8+ TEMRA cells were enriched by FACS. Blood was drawn into EDTA tubes, processed within 24 hours, and PBMCs were isolated by density gradient centrifugation. PBMCs intended for TCR sequencing were cryopreserved in liquid nitrogen and thawed later in a water bath at 37 degrees C. A purity of at least 90% was achieved for sorted or isolated CD4+, CD8+ and CD8+ TEMRA cells.

These data are taken from a study of CD8 T cells in Susac syndrome (dated 2019 in TCRdb). At the level of the whole study: Repertoire sequencing was used to test whether CD8+ T cell activation and differentiation in Susac syndrome was antigen driven. The study compared CD8+ T cell repertoire clonality among 12 healthy donors, around 14 Susac syndrome patients and some 16 multiple sclerosis patients. Broader findings and caveats from the paper: The study acknowledged that relatively few individuals were included in the TCR sequencing and HLA analysis.

The rearrangement joined TRBV13 to TRBJ1-1, and 8 junction bases match TRBD1. The sample was CD8+ T cells from PBMCs. The sequence was collected from a human donor in good health. The base sequence is TGTGCCAGCAGTCGACAGGGGTATGATAACACTGAAGCTTTCTTT. It codes for CASSRQGYDNTEAFF.